This TCR beta chain was sequenced for a study of cytomegalovirus exposure and HLA in healthy donors. The overall study: Across more than 350 genotyped donors, roughly 80% landed in the Caucasian-associated ancestry cluster.

PCR employed 60 Vbeta and 13 Jbeta primers. TCRdb's table, derived via immunoSEQ multiplex PCR, lists solely in-frame clones and lacks some. Of approximately 190,000 clones in the sample, approximately 79% were seen once. Sample: PBMCs. The receptor was derived from a man in his forties in good health and CMV-seropositive.

CDR3 sequence (DNA): TGTGCCAGCAGCAGGGGACAGAACTACGAGCAGTACTTC. Amino acid sequence: CASSRGQNYEQYF. V is TRBV27 and J is TRBJ2-7; 7 bases align to TRBD1. Germline-derived CDR1 and CDR2 are MNHEY and SMNVEV (reference sequence). V lost 6 bases and J lost 3; bases outside the gene matches: 5. CDR3 length: 13 amino acids.